The 16 T cell receptor beta chains listed next were all sequenced from one sample in a study of T-cell memory formation after mild COVID-19 (dated by TCRdb to about 2021). Preparation of the library involved 5' RACE. The sequencing machine was an Illumina NovaSeq 6000. The raw public data were reprocessed by TCRdb itself: fastp quality trimming at Q25, MiXCR clonotype calling, in-frame beta chains only. For every CDR3 protein sequence, its rows merge into one entry that carries the most common genes and DNA. Recorded for this sample are a few hundred thousand distinct CDR3 sequences; 16% of them occurred a single time. About 22% of the sample rests with the top ten. Source material: PBMCs or a T cell subset sorted from them (not recorded which). These receptors all come from a young man who had mild COVID-19 (a few samples of this study predate the infection). The sample titles of this study are shuffled in the database, so cell type and time point are left out; the donor was told from shared clones.

The chain has TRBV20-1 and TRBJ2-3; unclear D gene. V was clipped by 2 bases and J by 2 bases, with 8 bases between them. CDR1 DFQATT and CDR2 SNEGSKA come from the germline V gene (reference sequence). There are 13 residues in the CDR3. CDR3 loop: CSARLSFTDTQYF. The CDR3 nucleotides are TGCAGTGCTAGACTCTCTTTCACAGATACGCAGTATTTT.

This clonotype was seen a few times. The chain couples TRBV5-6 to TRBJ2-3; 7 bases match TRBD1. V was clipped by 3 bases and J by 1 base; unmatched bases: 8. From germline, CDR1 is SGHDT and CDR2 YYEEEE. The CDR3 has 16 amino acids. The CDR3 bases are TGTGCCAGCAGCTGGACCGGGACAGCCGGCACAGATACGCAGTATTTT. This encodes CASSWTGTAGTDTQYF.

The gene calls are TRBV12-3 or TRBV12-4 and TRBJ2-2, with TRBD1 as a possible D gene (5 bases). V was pared by 4 bases and J by 7 bases, with 16 bases between. CDR3 length: 15 residues. The CDR3 DNA reads TGTGCCAGCAGTTCGACAGAGAGTATAGGCGGGGAGCTGTTTTTT. This translates into CASSSTESIGGELFF.

This clonotype has ten or more counts. In DNA, the CDR3 is TGCGCCAGCGCAACCACTAGCGGGGGAGATACGCAGTATTTT. The encoded protein is CASATTSGGDTQYF. J is TRBJ2-3 and V is TRBV5-1; the match to TRBD2 covers 11 bases. Germline CDR1 is SGHRS and CDR2 is YFSETQ. This CDR3 region has 14 residues. Trimming removed 7 bases from V and 5 bases from J; junction bases left unmatched: 6.

The chain carries TRBV2 and TRBJ2-3; weak D call: TRBD2 (6 bases). The germline V and J ends were trimmed by 7 bases and 6 bases, with 14 bases remaining between them. The CDR3 has 13 amino acids. The germline V gene has CDR1 SNHLY and CDR2 FYNNEI. CDR3 amino acids: CASNRGFSDTQYF. The CDR3 bases are TGTGCCAGCAATCGGGGGTTTTCGGATACGCAGTATTTT.

There are many counts of this clonotype. The J gene is TRBJ1-3, the V gene TRBV12-3 or TRBV12-4; D is perhaps TRBD1 (5 bases). Trimming took 5 bases from V and 2 from J, leaving 16 bases between them. The CDR3 length is 16 residues. The CDR3 sequence: CASSPPGGAAGNTIYF. DNA of the CDR3: TGTGCCAGCAGTCCTCCCGGGGGTGCAGCTGGAAACACCATATATTTT.

In DNA form, the CDR3 reads TGTGCCAGCAGTTACTCGCCGCGGGACGCGAACACCGGGGAGCTGTTTTTT. It is translated as CASSYSPRDANTGELFF. The chain joins TRBV6-5 to TRBJ2-2, with D possibly matching TRBD2 (6 bases). Germline CDR1 reads MNHEY; CDR2 reads SVGAGI. CDR3 length: 17 residues. The germline V and J ends were trimmed by 0 bases and 0 bases, with 11 bases remaining between them.

This clonotype was seen repeatedly, ten times or more. V gene TRBV5-4 combines with J gene TRBJ1-1, with no clear D. The length of the CDR3 is 11 residues. V shed 2 bases and J shed 7 bases, with 6 bases lying between them. Germline assignment: CDR1 SGHNT and CDR2 YYREEE (reference sequence). This CDR3 reads CASSFLSEAFF. The DNA of the CDR3 is TGTGCCAGCAGCTTTTTAAGTGAAGCTTTCTTT.

V gene TRBV12-3 or TRBV12-4 combines with J gene TRBJ1-3; D is perhaps TRBD1 (6 bases). V shed 3 bases and J shed 3 bases, with 15 bases lying between them. The CDR3 runs 16 residues. Written as DNA, the CDR3 is TGTGCCAGCAGTTTCCGGACAGTTCGAGATGGAAACACCATATATTTT. Its translation is CASSFRTVRDGNTIYF.

This clonotype was recorded at least ten times. This rearrangement joins TRBV27 to TRBJ2-3, with 8 bases identical to TRBD2. V gave up 7 bases and J gave up 0 bases; unmatched junction bases: 6. The CDR3 consists of 15 residues. Germline CDR1 MNHEY, CDR2 SMNVEV (reference sequence). CDR3 sequence: CASKHGGVSTDTQYF. The DNA for the CDR3 is TGTGCCAGCAAACACGGGGGGGTAAGCACAGATACGCAGTATTTT.

This clonotype was recorded a few times. The CDR3 coding sequence is TGTGCCAGCAGCTTAGTAGAGCAGTTCTTC. As protein: CASSLVEQFF. This rearrangement joins TRBV11-2 to TRBJ2-1; no reliable D call. CDR3 length: 10 residues. Germline V gene data show CDR1 as SGHAT and CDR2 as FQNNGV. V was trimmed by 1 base and J by 10 bases, leaving 2 bases between them.

This clonotype was found a few times. This chain joins TRBV6-6 and TRBJ1-5, with D hard to call. The germline V gene encodes CDR1 MNHNY and CDR2 SVGAGI (reference sequence). CDR3 length equals 14 residues. V was clipped by 1 base and J by 1 base, with 5 bases between them. This CDR3 reads CASSYFQSNQPQHF. The CDR3 nucleotides read TGTGCCAGCAGTTACTTTCAGAGCAATCAGCCCCAGCATTTT.

This clonotype was observed a few times. This chain connects TRBV15 to TRBJ2-1; 7 nucleotides align to TRBD2. V lost 2 bases, J lost 0 bases, and 4 bases stayed unmatched. In germline, CDR1 is LNHNV, CDR2 YYDKDF (reference sequence). This CDR3 is built from 16 residues. CDR3 amino acids: CATSRWGGSSYNEQFF. The CDR3 bases are TGTGCCACCAGCAGATGGGGGGGGAGCTCCTACAATGAGCAGTTCTTC.

This clonotype was seen a handful of times. The chain links TRBV4-3 to TRBJ1-6; D is undetermined. CDR3 length: 14 amino acids. Between the trimmed V and J ends, which lost 1 base and 13 bases, there was a span of 14 bases. Germline CDR1 is LGHNA and CDR2 is YSLEER. CDR3 region: CASSQGVVGSPLHF. The CDR3 bases are TGCGCCAGCAGCCAAGGGGTAGTGGGGTCGCCCCTCCACTTT.

This clonotype was seen ten or more times. The gene calls are TRBV9 and TRBJ1-1, with D unclear. Germline V lookup: CDR1 SGDLS, CDR2 YYNGEE. Trimming pared 0 bases from V and 5 bases from J, leaving 8 bases between. The CDR3 is 13 amino acids. Written as DNA, the CDR3 is TGTGCCAGCAGCGTAGCTTTGGGAACTGAAGCTTTCTTT. Protein sequence: CASSVALGTEAFF.

The V gene is TRBV19, the J gene TRBJ1-2; TRBD1 might be the D (5 bases). The ends were cut back, 5 bases at V and 7 bases at J, with 14 bases in the middle. Germline CDR1 LNHDA, CDR2 SQIVND (reference sequence). The CDR3 has 13 amino acids. DNA for the CDR3: TGTGCCAGTAGTGAGCAGGGCTTCGGTGGCTACACCTTC. This sequence encodes CASSEQGFGGYTF.